This TCR beta chain was retrieved from a study of shared clonotypes between healthy human individuals (dated by TCRdb to between 2020 and 2021). As for the study more broadly: Three men and two women, aged 18 to 49 years, made up the cohort. To increase sequencing depth and limit assay-specific biases, TCR repertoire library preparation and sequencing were carried out by different laboratories using diverse techniques. Leukapheresis yielded between about 0.85 and 10 billion PBMCs per donor. For each donor, CD4 naive and CD4 memory were each given three plates, CD8 naive was given two plates, and CD8 memory was given one plate. To estimate repertoire size and how much clonotype sharing occurs between individuals, the study deeply sequenced the blood TCR repertoires of about five healthy adults. The research as a whole found: Because the study included only a small number of donors, the genetic and exposure-history diversity represented was limited. Higher generation probabilities were observed for clonotypes shared by all four sorted-subset donors than for non-shared clonotypes. Only blood was sampled, and tissue TCR repertoires likely differ from those in blood. Rarefaction of sorted-subset datasets indicated incomplete sequencing despite the large sequencing depth. Pairwise subsampling indicated that sequencing depth was expected to affect the degree of clonotype sharing among donors. Sharing across a few donors was observed for about 5% of naive CD4, less than 4% of naive CD8, over 2% of memory CD4, and about 0.38% of memory CD8 clonotypes. Larger estimated clonotype richness was generally found for naive subsets than for memory subsets.

TCR CDR3 regions were amplified from genomic DNA by multiplex PCR using the deep immunoSEQ assay. Extracted genomic DNA from each cell subset was spread evenly across all wells of several immunoSEQ 96-well plates, with each plate serving as a replicate. For sorted subsets, about 0.2 ug genomic DNA, equal to tens of thousands of T cell genomes, was loaded into each replicate PCR. Purified libraries were quantified with a Qubit 3.0 fluorometer, sized on a Bioanalyzer 2100, and re-quantified with the KAPA Library Quantification kit. Every immunoSEQ 96-well plate was sequenced on a dedicated single-read 150-cycle Illumina NextSeq 550 flow cell. The paper's processing steps were these. The immunoSEQ output contained only junctional sequences without quality scores, so filtering could not match that applied to full-length reads. To assign V/J genes and CDR3, sequences were annotated using PyIR, a Python wrapper for IgBLAST v1.9, with IMGT germline references. Any read was removed if the V/J assignment was weak (E-value above 1e-6), the CDR3 was missing, or the read contained stop codons, out-of-frame junctions, or ambiguous translated residues. V3J clonotypes were defined as sequences sharing an identical inferred V gene, J gene, and CDR3 amino acid sequence. The percentage overlap between two repertoires was calculated by dividing the number of shared unique clonotypes by the size of the smaller repertoire. Three approaches were used to assess repertoire richness: RTK rarefaction, the Chao1 estimator, and Recon v2.1 estimates of unobserved clonotypes. Generation probabilities for all TCRbeta clonotypes obtained by the gDNA method from a few donors were computed using OLGA. TCRdb re-hosts the immuneACCESS table, in-frame sequences only. Its copies lack some clones; in the studies checked, an unresolved V gene accounts for under half of them, and the cause for the rest is not known. V and J calls and clone size follow that table, whereas D and trimming were derived from the DNA. A total of about 2 million clones appear in this sample, about 95% of them only once. Roughly 1.2% of the sample comes from the top ten.

Concerning this clone itself: Its binding antigen is unknown. Per-nucleotide qualities are absent, and no much larger clonotype sits a single base away.

The CDR3 sequence holds 18 residues, the cysteine and phenylalanine included. Only the CDR3 portion is preserved as DNA: 54 bases, with reading frame beginning at the first base. V has 3 bases trimmed and J has 3 bases trimmed; junction bases matching no gene number 17. Based on the germline V gene (reference sequence), the CDR1 and CDR2 sequences are SEHNR and FQNEAQ. CD8 naive samples consisted of CD45RO-negative cells that were positively selected for CCR7, yielding a CD45RA+CCR7+ population without TemRA cells. Donors were healthy HIV-negative adults with no recently reported acute infections or vaccinations. Every donor was a Caucasian adult living in Nashville, Tennessee, USA. Blood was collected by leukapheresis, and PBMCs were isolated by Ficoll-Histopaque density gradient centrifugation and then cryopreserved in liquid nitrogen vapor phase. Analytical flow cytometry was used to check the purity and quantity of each magnetically sorted T cell population. Genomic DNA was isolated from each sorted fraction and quantified by UV absorbance on a Nanodrop 2000c.

The sequence joins TRBV7-9 to TRBJ2-7, with TRBD1 identical over 7 junction bases. The source material was naive CD8+ T cells sorted from blood. Interpreted using the paper, the cell subset or site label stands for: CD45RA+CCR7+. The receptor was isolated from a man between 18 and 29 years old in good health. The DNA sequence is as follows: TGTGCCAGCAGCTTTAAGACTACCGGGACAGAGATTAACTACGAGCAGTACTTC. Its amino acids are CASSFKTTGTEINYEQYF.